The subject of this entry is one T cell receptor (beta chain). Its antigen is not identified. One junction end does not reproduce the germline sequence, and a read error may be involved. The data belong to a study of glioma-infiltrating T cells. The CDR3 has 17 residues. Per germline, CDR1 SEHNR and CDR2 FQNEAQ (reference sequence). TCR alpha and beta CDR3 regions were amplified from RNA using iRepertoire nested multiplex PCR. TCRdb re-called the multiplex PCR reads with MiXCR, one entry per CDR3 protein. The profile shows 300,000 to 450,000 distinct CDR3 sequences, roughly 41% of them singletons. Study-wide results and limits: Above-expected tissue-blood divergence occurred in all gliomas, most in low-grade ones. A blood CDR3 motif signature was depleted in highly divergent patients.

The chain is built from TRBV7-9 and TRBJ2-3, with a weak D call TRBD2 (5 bases). Material for sequencing was glioma tissue, nonneoplastic brain tissue, or PBMCs (not recorded which). This TCR came from a human donor with low-grade glioma or glioblastoma, undergoing nonglioma brain surgery, or in good health (not recorded which). CDR3: CASSASREIESTNTQYF. The CDR3 DNA sequence: TGTGCCAGCAGCGCTTCGAGGGAGATAGAGAGCACAAATACGCAGTATTTT.